Described below is a single T cell receptor beta chain sequence and its context. Antigen: not known. The sample originates from a study of T cell responses to AZD1222 COVID-19 vaccine. Study details: Second-dose timings of about 4 or about 12 weeks were pooled. General study results and limits: As reported, nearly half of all spike-specific TCRs target variant regions that are unmutated. Donors were mostly white British, more females; clonal diversity possibly underestimated.

CDR1 LNHDA and CDR2 SQIVND come from the germline V gene (reference sequence). Trimming removed 1 base at V and 3 bases at J, with 12 bases between. This CDR3 spans 15 amino acids. TCRdb's copy holds only in-frame clones and misses some; the assay was immunoSEQ multiplex PCR. In the table there are about 150,000 clones, 93% of which are singletons. The sequence derives from an adult in good health. The sample was peripheral blood, taken on day 0 of AZD1222 vaccination. The chain carries TRBV19 and TRBJ1-1; weak D call: TRBD1 (6 bases). The CDR3 reads CASSIGPGADTEAFF. CDR3 in DNA: TGTGCCAGTAGTATAGGCCCAGGGGCAGACACTGAAGCTTTCTTT.